These T cell receptor beta chains were read from a single sample in a study of type 1 regulatory T cells. The antigens for these receptors are not known. TCRdb fed the reads into MiXCR, producing one record per CDR3 protein. The sample holds about 65,000 distinct CDR3 sequences, approximately 50% seen once. What was sequenced was cultured non-Tr1 T cells, either the whole culture or a sorted T cell fraction (not recorded which). All receptors derive from a human donor in good health. The CDR3 runs from the conserved cysteine through the conserved F or W. The order of the fields is V gene, CDR3 length, clone size, J gene, D gene, CDR3 DNA, CDR3 protein. The D gene is left open where the match is weak. Expanded clones get a size class; other rows say once, few or many, or leave the size out.

v_gene: TRBV7-2; len: 16; abundance: -; j_gene: TRBJ2-1; d_gene: -; CDR3nt: TGTGCCAGCAGCTTAAGGGGTCAGGGGGGTCACAATGAGCAGTTCTTC; CDR3aa: CASSLRGQGGHNEQFF
v_gene: TRBV4-1; len: 14; abundance: -; j_gene: TRBJ2-5; d_gene: -; CDR3nt: TGCGCCAGCAGCCATCCCGCATGGACAGAGACCCAGTACTTC; CDR3aa: CASSHPAWTETQYF
v_gene: TRBV20-1; len: 15; abundance: -; j_gene: TRBJ2-1; d_gene: TRBD2; CDR3nt: TGCAGTGCTAGAGATCGAACTAGCGGCTTCAATGAGCAGTTCTTC; CDR3aa: CSARDRTSGFNEQFF
v_gene: TRBV4-3; len: 16; abundance: -; j_gene: TRBJ2-1; d_gene: TRBD2; CDR3nt: TGCGCCAGCAGCCAGGGGGGGAATCTGGCCTACAATGAGCAGTTCTTC; CDR3aa: CASSQGGNLAYNEQFF
v_gene: TRBV5-1; len: 16; abundance: -; j_gene: TRBJ2-1; d_gene: TRBD2; CDR3nt: TGCGCCAGCAGCCCTCTCATAGCGGGGGGTGGCAATGAGCAGTTCTTC; CDR3aa: CASSPLIAGGGNEQFF
v_gene: TRBV20-1; len: 10; abundance: -; j_gene: TRBJ2-5; d_gene: -; CDR3nt: TGCAGTGCCTACCAAGAGACCCAGTACTTC; CDR3aa: CSAYQETQYF
v_gene: TRBV2; len: 16; abundance: -; j_gene: TRBJ2-1; d_gene: -; CDR3nt: TGTGCCAGCAGTAGGGACGCCGGGGCCTCCTACAATGAGCAGTTCTTC; CDR3aa: CASSRDAGASYNEQFF
v_gene: TRBV4-1; len: 19; abundance: once; j_gene: TRBJ1-6; d_gene: -; CDR3nt: TGCGCCAGCAACCAGGGTCCCTTGAGCTTTACACCTTATAATTCACCCCTCCACTTT; CDR3aa: CASNQGPLSFTPYNSPLHF
v_gene: TRBV19; len: 15; abundance: -; j_gene: TRBJ1-5; d_gene: TRBD1; CDR3nt: TGTGCCAGTAGTCCCGACAGGGTGAGCAATCAGCCCCAGCATTTT; CDR3aa: CASSPDRVSNQPQHF
v_gene: TRBV15; len: 15; abundance: -; j_gene: TRBJ2-1; d_gene: TRBD1; CDR3nt: TGTGCCACCAGCAGCGGGACAGCCTCCTACAATGAGCAGTTCTTC; CDR3aa: CATSSGTASYNEQFF